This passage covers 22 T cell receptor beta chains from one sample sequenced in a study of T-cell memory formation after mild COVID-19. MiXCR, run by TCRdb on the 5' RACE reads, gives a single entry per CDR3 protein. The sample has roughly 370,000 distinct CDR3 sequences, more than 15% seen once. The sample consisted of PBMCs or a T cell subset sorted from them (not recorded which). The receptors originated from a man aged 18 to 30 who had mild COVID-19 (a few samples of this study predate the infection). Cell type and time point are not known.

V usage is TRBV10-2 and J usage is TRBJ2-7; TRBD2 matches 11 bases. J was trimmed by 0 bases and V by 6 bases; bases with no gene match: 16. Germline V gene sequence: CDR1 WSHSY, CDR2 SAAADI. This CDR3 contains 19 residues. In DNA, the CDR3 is TGCGCCAGCAGAGATCGGATAGCGGGGGGGGAATTAAGCTCCTACGAGCAGTACTTC. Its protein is CASRDRIAGGELSSYEQYF.

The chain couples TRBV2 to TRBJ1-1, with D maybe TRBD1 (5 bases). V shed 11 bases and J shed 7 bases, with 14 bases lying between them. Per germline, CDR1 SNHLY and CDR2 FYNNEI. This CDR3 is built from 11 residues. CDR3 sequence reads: CAGASDSEAFF. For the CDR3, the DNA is TGTGCCGGGGCCTCAGACAGTGAAGCTTTCTTT.

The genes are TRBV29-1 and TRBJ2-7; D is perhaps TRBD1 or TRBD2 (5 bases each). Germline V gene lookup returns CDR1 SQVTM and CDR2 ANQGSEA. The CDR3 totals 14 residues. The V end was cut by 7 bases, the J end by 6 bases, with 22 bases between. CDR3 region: CSAASGTSWAEQYF. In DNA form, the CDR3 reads TGCAGCGCTGCATCCGGGACCTCCTGGGCCGAGCAGTACTTC.

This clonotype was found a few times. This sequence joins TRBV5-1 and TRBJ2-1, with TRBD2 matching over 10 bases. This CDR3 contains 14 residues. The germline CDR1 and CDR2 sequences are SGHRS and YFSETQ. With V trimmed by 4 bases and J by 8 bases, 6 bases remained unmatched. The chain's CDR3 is CASSKRGGLHEQFF. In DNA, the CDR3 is TGCGCCAGCAGCAAGCGGGGGGGCCTACATGAGCAGTTCTTC.

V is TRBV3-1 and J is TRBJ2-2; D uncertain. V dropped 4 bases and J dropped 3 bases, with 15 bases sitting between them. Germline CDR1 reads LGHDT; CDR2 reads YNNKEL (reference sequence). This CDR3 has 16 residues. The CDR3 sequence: CASSPPNRADTGELFF. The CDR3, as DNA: TGTGCCAGCAGCCCCCCTAACCGGGCGGACACCGGGGAGCTGTTTTTT.

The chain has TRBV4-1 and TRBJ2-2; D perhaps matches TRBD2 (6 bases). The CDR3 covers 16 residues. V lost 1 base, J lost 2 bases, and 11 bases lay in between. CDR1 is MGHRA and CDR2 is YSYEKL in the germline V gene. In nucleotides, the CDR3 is TGCGCCAGCAGCCAAGCCGGGACTTACAACACCGGGGAGCTGTTTTTT. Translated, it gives CASSQAGTYNTGELFF.

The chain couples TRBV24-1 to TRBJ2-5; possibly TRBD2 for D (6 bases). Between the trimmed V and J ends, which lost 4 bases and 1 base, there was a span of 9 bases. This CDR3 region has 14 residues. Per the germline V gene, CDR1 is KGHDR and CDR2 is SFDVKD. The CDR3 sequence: CATSDPGVQETQYF. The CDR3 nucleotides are TGTGCCACCAGTGACCCGGGGGTCCAAGAGACCCAGTACTTC.

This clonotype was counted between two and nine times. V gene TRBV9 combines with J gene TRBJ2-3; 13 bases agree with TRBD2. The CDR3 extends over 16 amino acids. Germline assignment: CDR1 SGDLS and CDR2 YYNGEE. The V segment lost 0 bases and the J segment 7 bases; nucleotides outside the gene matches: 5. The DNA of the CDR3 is TGTGCCAGCAGCGTAGCCGGGACTAGCGGGGATCATACGCAGTATTTT. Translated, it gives CASSVAGTSGDHTQYF.

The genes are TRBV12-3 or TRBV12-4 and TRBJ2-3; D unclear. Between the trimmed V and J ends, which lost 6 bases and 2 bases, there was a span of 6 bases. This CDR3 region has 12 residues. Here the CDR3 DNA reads TGTGCCAGCAGCCACCTCACAGATACGCAGTATTTT. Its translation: CASSHLTDTQYF.

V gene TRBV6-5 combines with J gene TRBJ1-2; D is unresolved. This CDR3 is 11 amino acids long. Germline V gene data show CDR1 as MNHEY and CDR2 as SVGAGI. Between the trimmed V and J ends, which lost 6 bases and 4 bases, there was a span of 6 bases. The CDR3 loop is CASRNGYGYTF. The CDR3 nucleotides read TGTGCCAGCAGAAACGGCTATGGCTACACCTTC.

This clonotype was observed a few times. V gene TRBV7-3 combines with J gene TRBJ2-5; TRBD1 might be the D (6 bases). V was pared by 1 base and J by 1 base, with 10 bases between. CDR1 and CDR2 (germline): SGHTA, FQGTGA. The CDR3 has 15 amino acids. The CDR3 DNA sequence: TGTGCCAGCAGCTTAATGGGGGCCACCCAAGAGACCCAGTACTTC. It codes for CASSLMGATQETQYF.

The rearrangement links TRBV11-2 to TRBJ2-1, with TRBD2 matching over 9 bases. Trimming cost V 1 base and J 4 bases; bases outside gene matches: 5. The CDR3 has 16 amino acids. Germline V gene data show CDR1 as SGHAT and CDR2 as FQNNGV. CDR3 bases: TGTGCCAGCAGCTTAGTTCGAGCGGGGGGATACAATGAGCAGTTCTTC. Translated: CASSLVRAGGYNEQFF.

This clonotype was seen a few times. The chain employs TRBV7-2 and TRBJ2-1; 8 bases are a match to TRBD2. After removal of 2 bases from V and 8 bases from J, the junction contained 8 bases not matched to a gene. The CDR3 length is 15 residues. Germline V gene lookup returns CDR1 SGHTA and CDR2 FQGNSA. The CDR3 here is CASSLFSGTSDEQFF. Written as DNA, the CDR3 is TGTGCCAGCAGCTTATTTTCCGGGACTAGTGATGAGCAGTTCTTC.

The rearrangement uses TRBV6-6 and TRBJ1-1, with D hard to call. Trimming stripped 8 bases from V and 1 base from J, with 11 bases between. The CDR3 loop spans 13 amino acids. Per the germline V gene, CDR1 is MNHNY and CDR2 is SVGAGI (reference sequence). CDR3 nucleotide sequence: TGTGCCAGCGGGATGACTGGGAACACTGAAGCTTTCTTT. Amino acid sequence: CASGMTGNTEAFF.

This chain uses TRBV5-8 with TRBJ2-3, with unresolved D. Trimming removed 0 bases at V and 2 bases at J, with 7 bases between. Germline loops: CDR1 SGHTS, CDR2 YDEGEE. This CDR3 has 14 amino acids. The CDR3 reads CASSLASNTDTQYF. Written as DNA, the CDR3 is TGTGCCAGCAGCTTGGCCAGCAACACAGATACGCAGTATTTT.

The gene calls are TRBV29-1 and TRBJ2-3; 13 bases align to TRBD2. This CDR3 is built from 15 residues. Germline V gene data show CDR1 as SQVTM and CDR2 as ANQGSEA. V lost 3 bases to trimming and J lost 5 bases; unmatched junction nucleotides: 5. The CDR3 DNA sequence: TGCAGCGTTGATGGGACTAGCGGGGATGGAGATACGCAGTATTTT. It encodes CSVDGTSGDGDTQYF.

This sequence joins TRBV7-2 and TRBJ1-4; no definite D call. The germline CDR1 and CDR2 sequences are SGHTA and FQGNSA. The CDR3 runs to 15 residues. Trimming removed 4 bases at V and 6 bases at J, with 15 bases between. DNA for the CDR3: TGTGCCAGCAGCTCCGCTGAGAATGGCCATGAAAAACTGTTTTTT. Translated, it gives CASSSAENGHEKLFF.

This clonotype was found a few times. CDR3 protein: CASSLAGFRFAGTDTQYF. For the CDR3, the DNA is TGTGCCAGCAGCTTGGCCGGATTCCGATTTGCGGGCACAGATACGCAGTATTTT. J is TRBJ2-3 and V is TRBV7-4; no clear D. Germline loops: CDR1 SGHVT, CDR2 SQSDAQ. The CDR3 is made up of 18 amino acids. Trimming took off 3 bases at V and 1 base at J, with 20 bases between the two ends.

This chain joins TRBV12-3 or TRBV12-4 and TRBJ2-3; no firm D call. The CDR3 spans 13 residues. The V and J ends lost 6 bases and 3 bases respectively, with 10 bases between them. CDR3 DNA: TGTGCCAGCAGACCCGGGCAGACAGATACGCAGTATTTT. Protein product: CASRPGQTDTQYF.

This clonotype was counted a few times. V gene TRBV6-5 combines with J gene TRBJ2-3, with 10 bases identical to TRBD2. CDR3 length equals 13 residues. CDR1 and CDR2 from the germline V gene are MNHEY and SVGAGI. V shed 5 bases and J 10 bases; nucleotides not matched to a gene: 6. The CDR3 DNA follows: TGTGCCAGCAGTCCCCGGGGACTAGCGTCGCAGTATTTT. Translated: CASSPRGLASQYF.

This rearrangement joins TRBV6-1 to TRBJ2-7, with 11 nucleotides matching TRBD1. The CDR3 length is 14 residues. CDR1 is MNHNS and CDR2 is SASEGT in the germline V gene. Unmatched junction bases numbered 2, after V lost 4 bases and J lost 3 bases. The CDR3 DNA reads TGTGCCAGCAGTGGGACAGGGGGCTTCTACGAGCAGTACTTC. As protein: CASSGTGGFYEQYF.

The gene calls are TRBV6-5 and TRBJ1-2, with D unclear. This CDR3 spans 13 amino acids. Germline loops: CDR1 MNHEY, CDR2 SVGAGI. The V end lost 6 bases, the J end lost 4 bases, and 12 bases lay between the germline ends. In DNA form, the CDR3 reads TGTGCCAGCAGCTTAGGGTATTCCTATGGCTACACCTTC. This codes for CASSLGYSYGYTF.